This T cell receptor beta chain was observed in a study of cytomegalovirus exposure and HLA in healthy donors. Both 60 Vbeta primers and 13 Jbeta primers went into the PCR. Methods used by the authors: In a later analysis, some 10 million of 83 million or so unique beta chains occurred in at least two donors. The table came from immunoSEQ multiplex PCR; TCRdb's copy has only in-frame clones and leaves some out. D and trimming were read from the DNA, whereas the V and J calls and clone size are those reported in that table. The table has roughly 98,000 clones, 76% seen once. Material for sequencing was PBMCs. This clonotype was obtained from a man aged 40-55 years in good health and CMV-seronegative.

In DNA, the CDR3 is TGTGCCAGCAGTTACTCGGTCGGCTCCTACGAGCAGTACTTC. Encoded protein: CASSYSVGSYEQYF. The chain recombines TRBV6-5 with TRBJ2-7; no reliable D call. CDR1 and CDR2 from the germline V gene are MNHEY and SVGAGI. V shed 0 bases and J shed 0 bases, with 6 bases lying between them. The CDR3 is made up of 14 amino acids.